Presented here are 24 T cell receptor beta chains from one specimen sequenced in a study of Tregs in tolerant kidney transplant recipients. The assay was immunoSEQ multiplex PCR, and TCRdb's table has in-frame clones only and misses some. Of about 240,000 clones listed, approximately 83% are singletons. Sequencing was done on a sample of CD4+ T cells from blood. The receptors derive from a human donor in good health.

The chain recombines TRBV5-1 with TRBJ2-7, with a weak D call TRBD2 (6 bases). With 6 bases removed from V and 4 bases from J, the gap between germline ends came to 20 bases. In germline, CDR1 is SGHRS, CDR2 YFSETQ. This CDR3 has 15 residues. The CDR3 DNA sequence: TGCGCCAGCAAAGACGGGGCGGGACCTATTTACGAGCAGTACTTC. Translation gives CASKDGAGPIYEQYF.

The chain employs TRBV9 and TRBJ2-3; D may match TRBD1 or TRBD2 (5 bases each). V was clipped by 0 bases and J by 4 bases, with 24 bases between them. The CDR3 length is 19 residues. Germline V gene sequence: CDR1 SGDLS, CDR2 YYNGEE. In DNA, the CDR3 is TGTGCCAGCAGCGTAGAGGGGAGATGGACAATCCGTAGGGCAGATACGCAGTATTTT. Its translation: CASSVEGRWTIRRADTQYF.

This chain uses TRBV18 with TRBJ1-1, with a weak D call TRBD1 (6 bases). The CDR3 runs 15 residues. Trimming removed 3 bases at V and 1 base at J, with 12 bases between. CDR1 and CDR2 (germline): KGHSH, LQKENI. DNA for the CDR3: TGTGCCAGCTCACCCACGAGGGGGTGGAACACTGAAGCTTTCTTT. This translates into CASSPTRGWNTEAFF.

The J gene is TRBJ2-7, the V gene TRBV5-1; tentatively, D is TRBD1 (6 bases). Germline CDR1 reads SGHRS; CDR2 reads YFSETQ. This CDR3 region has 14 residues. Between the trimmed V and J ends, which lost 3 bases and 3 bases, there was a span of 13 bases. The CDR3 is CASSSQGNSYEQYF. In DNA form, the CDR3 reads TGCGCCAGCAGCTCACAGGGTAATAGCTACGAGCAGTACTTC.

This rearrangement joins TRBV5-1 to TRBJ2-5; D not resolved. Trimming removed 4 bases at V and 1 base at J, with 11 bases between. This CDR3 has 14 residues. CDR1 and CDR2 (germline): SGHRS, YFSETQ. Here the CDR3 reads CASSLPAVQETQYF. DNA for the CDR3: TGCGCCAGCAGCCTCCCGGCAGTCCAAGAGACCCAGTACTTC.

The chain joins TRBV5-4 to TRBJ1-1; TRBD1 is a possible D gene (5 bases). The CDR3 totals 12 residues. Germline values: CDR1 SGHNT, CDR2 YYREEE (reference sequence). With 0 bases removed from V and 10 bases from J, the gap between germline ends came to 10 bases. CDR3 nucleotide sequence: TGTGCCAGCAGCTTGGACAGGAGTCGAGCTTTCTTT. It codes for CASSLDRSRAFF.

The J gene is TRBJ2-5, the V gene TRBV27, with unresolved D. The assigned J gene may be wrong: the sequence end matches TRBJ2-7 better. The CDR3 has 13 amino acids. Germline CDR1 and CDR2: MNHEY and SMNVEV (reference sequence). In DNA, the CDR3 is TGTGCCAGCAGTTTATCGGTGGGCAACGAGCAGTACTTC. This sequence encodes CASSLSVGNEQYF.

V is TRBV30 and J is TRBJ2-5; 7 bases align to TRBD2. After removal of 0 bases from V and 5 bases from J, the junction contained 15 bases not matched to a gene. CDR1 and CDR2 from the germline V gene are GTSNPN and SVGIG (reference sequence). This CDR3 region has 17 residues. In nucleotides, the CDR3 is TGTGCCTGGAGTGTACGACTAGCTTCTTGGTTGACGGAGACCCAGTACTTC. Translating gives CAWSVRLASWLTETQYF.

This clone has only one observation. This chain joins TRBV2 and TRBJ2-5; no reliable D call. V was pared by 3 bases and J by 5 bases, with 19 bases between. Germline V CDR1 and CDR2: SNHLY, FYNNEI. The CDR3 runs to 16 residues. This chain's CDR3 is CASSEPGFDLAETQYF. The CDR3 nucleotides read TGTGCCAGCAGTGAGCCCGGGTTTGACTTAGCTGAGACCCAGTACTTC.

The J gene is TRBJ1-2, the V gene TRBV5-1; TRBD1 might be the D (5 bases). Trimming pared 1 base from V and 4 bases from J, leaving 11 bases between. Per the germline V gene, CDR1 is SGHRS and CDR2 is YFSETQ. The CDR3 runs to 14 residues. The CDR3: CASSLTGGGYGYTF. The CDR3 nucleotides read TGCGCCAGCAGCTTGACAGGCGGTGGCTATGGCTACACCTTC.

The rearrangement joins TRBV7-9 to TRBJ2-7; 12 bases agree with TRBD1. The CDR3 has 13 amino acids. Germline CDR1 SEHNR, CDR2 FQNEAQ (reference sequence). With V trimmed by 6 bases and J by 9 bases, 6 bases remained unmatched. The CDR3 protein is CASSGDRGRVQYF. As DNA, the CDR3 is TGTGCCAGCAGTGGGGACAGGGGGCGGGTGCAGTACTTC.

This clone is a singleton in its sample. The chain couples TRBV5-4 to TRBJ2-1, with 9 bases identical to TRBD1. Germline CDR1 is SGHNT and CDR2 is YYREEE (reference sequence). V dropped 0 bases and J dropped 7; count of bases not matched to a gene: 8. The CDR3 is 16 residues long. CDR3 in DNA: TGTGCCAGCAGCTTGGGGGCCCGGGACAGGGTAAATGAGCAGTTCTTC. This encodes CASSLGARDRVNEQFF. Using reference TRBV5-4 and TRBJ2-1 for the parts outside the CDR3, the full variable domain is ETGVTQSPTHLIKTRGQQVTLRCSSQSGHNTVSWYQQALGQGPQFIFQYYREEENGRGNFPPRFSGLQFPNYSSELNVNALELDDSALYLCASSLGARDRVNEQFFGPGTRLTVL.

The V call is TRBV27, the J call TRBJ2-2; possible D gene TRBD1, 6 bases. From germline, CDR1 is MNHEY and CDR2 SMNVEV (reference sequence). The V gene lost 7 bases and the J gene lost 2 bases, with 14 bases spanning the gap. The CDR3 totals 15 residues. CDR3 amino acids: CASKDDRINTGELFF. In DNA form, the CDR3 reads TGTGCCAGCAAGGATGACAGGATTAACACCGGGGAGCTGTTTTTT.

V is TRBV5-1 and J is TRBJ1-1, with a possible D match to TRBD1 (6 bases). The V gene's germline CDR1 is SGHRS and CDR2 YFSETQ. The CDR3 extends over 13 amino acids. V was shortened by 4 bases and J by 8 bases, with 15 bases between the two germline ends. The CDR3 region is CASSNPTGLEAFF. The CDR3 bases are TGCGCCAGCAGCAATCCGACAGGTCTCGAAGCTTTCTTT.

J is TRBJ2-7 and V is TRBV11-3, with D maybe TRBD2 (6 bases). The J call is doubtful: the DNA matches TRBJ2-5 better. CDR3 length: 14 residues. The germline V gene encodes CDR1 SGHNT and CDR2 YENEEA. The CDR3 loop reads CASSSSAAGETQYF. The CDR3 DNA reads TGTGCCAGCAGCTCATCGGCCGCGGGGGAGACCCAGTACTTC.

This chain connects TRBV5-1 to TRBJ2-3; possibly TRBD2 for D (5 bases). Trimming shortened V by 0 bases and J by 0 bases, and 8 bases separated the two germline ends. The CDR3 has 15 amino acids. Germline-derived CDR1 and CDR2 are SGHRS and YFSETQ. DNA of the CDR3: TGCGCCAGCAGCTTGGTTACGGGAAGCACAGATACGCAGTATTTT. This sequence encodes CASSLVTGSTDTQYF.

The chain employs TRBV19 and TRBJ2-2; the match to TRBD1 covers 7 bases. The junction had 3 bases not matched to a gene; V was cut back by 5 bases and J by 0 bases. Germline lookup yields CDR1 LNHDA and CDR2 SQIVND (reference sequence). The CDR3 contains 15 residues. CDR3 residues: CASSRQGPNTGELFF. The CDR3 nucleotides are TGTGCCAGTAGTCGACAGGGTCCGAACACCGGGGAGCTGTTTTTT.

The chain has TRBV7-2 and TRBJ1-3, with D possibly being TRBD1 (5 bases). The germline V gene has CDR1 SGHTA and CDR2 FQGNSA. The CDR3 consists of 16 residues. V was trimmed by 5 bases and J by 0 bases, leaving 14 bases between them. The CDR3 protein is CASSPTGPTSGNTIYF. Written as DNA, the CDR3 is TGTGCCAGCAGCCCGACGGGACCGACCTCTGGAAACACCATATATTTT.

This clone was observed once. The chain links TRBV5-1 to TRBJ2-5; 7 bases agree with TRBD1. Germline CDR1 and CDR2: SGHRS and YFSETQ. J was trimmed by 1 base and V by 4 bases; bases with no gene match: 4. The CDR3 runs 14 residues. The CDR3 DNA follows: TGCGCCAGCAGCGCAGGGACAGTCCAAGAGACCCAGTACTTC. Its translation is CASSAGTVQETQYF.

The CDR3 bases are TGCGCCAGCTGGAGTCGGGCGGGGACAGATACGCAGTATTTT. This translates into CASWSRAGTDTQYF. This chain links TRBV5-1 with TRBJ2-3; perhaps TRBD2 as D (6 bases). Looked up from germline, CDR1 is SGHRS and CDR2 is YFSETQ. V dropped 7 bases and J dropped 3 bases, with 15 bases sitting between them. CDR3 length equals 14 residues.

The chain uses TRBV7-9 and TRBJ2-7, with 11 nucleotides matching TRBD1. CDR1 and CDR2 from the germline V gene are SEHNR and FQNEAQ (reference sequence). The ends lost 3 bases at V and 7 bases at J; junction bases unmatched: 17. The CDR3 is 18 amino acids. The CDR3 spells CASSFPTFVGQGAEEQYF. Here the CDR3 DNA reads TGTGCCAGCAGCTTTCCTACTTTTGTCGGACAGGGGGCAGAAGAGCAGTACTTC.

The chain employs TRBV5-1 and TRBJ2-3; unclear D gene. Germline V gene sequence: CDR1 SGHRS, CDR2 YFSETQ. The V and J ends lost 0 bases and 1 base respectively, with 3 bases between them. The CDR3 extends over 13 amino acids. The CDR3 is CASSLVGTDTQYF. CDR3 nucleotide sequence: TGCGCCAGCAGCTTGGTAGGCACAGATACGCAGTATTTT. The whole variable domain, filled in from reference TRBV5-1 and TRBJ2-3, reads KAGVTQTPRYLIKTRGQQVTLSCSPISGHRSVSWYQQTPGQGLQFLFEYFSETQRNKGNFPGRFSGRQFSNSRSEMNVSTLELGDSALYLCASSLVGTDTQYFGPGTRLTVL.

The chain couples TRBV6-1 to TRBJ1-2; D gene ambiguous. V lost 6 bases and J 8 bases, leaving 19 bases between the germline ends. Germline values: CDR1 MNHNS, CDR2 SASEGT. CDR3 length: 14 residues. The CDR3 region has the DNA TGTGCCAGCAGCCCCTTGATGGGGTCCGGGGGCTACACCTTC. The encoded protein is CASSPLMGSGGYTF.

The chain combines TRBV6-1 with TRBJ1-2; D not resolved. V was cut by 4 bases and J by 6 bases, with 15 bases left in between. In germline, CDR1 is MNHNS, CDR2 SASEGT. This CDR3 region has 14 residues. CDR3 coding DNA: TGTGCCAGCAGTGCCTCCCCAGGACGCGATGGCTACACCTTC. It encodes CASSASPGRDGYTF.